This TCR beta chain was documented in a study of cytomegalovirus exposure and HLA in healthy donors. Donors in the study were healthy people who gave bone marrow. The PCR had 60 Vbeta and 13 Jbeta primers. The method was immunoSEQ multiplex PCR; TCRdb's version includes in-frame clones alone and lacks a portion of them. The table has about 130,000 clones, roughly 74% seen once. The sequence derives from a woman aged 45-65 years in good health and CMV-seropositive. Sequenced input: PBMCs.

The CDR3, as DNA: TGTGCTAGTGCCATCCGGAGAACGGGACAGGGCCCCGGGGAGCTGTTTTTT. Translation: CASAIRRTGQGPGELFF. The J gene is TRBJ2-2, the V gene TRBV12-5, with 9 bases that match TRBD1. The germline V gene encodes CDR1 LGHNT and CDR2 FRNRAP. The CDR3 contains 17 residues. V lost 7 bases and J lost 6; bases outside the gene matches: 15. The whole variable domain, filled in from reference TRBV12-5 and TRBJ2-2, reads DARVTQTPRHKVTEMGQEVTMRCQPILGHNTVFWYRQTMMQGLELLAYFRNRAPLDDSGMPKDRFSAEMPDATLATLKIQPSEPRDSAVYFCASAIRRTGQGPGELFFGEGSRLTVL.